These 17 T cell receptor beta chains originate from one sample sequenced in a study of T cells in Graves' hyperthyroidism and ophthalmopathy. Amplification of TCR beta CDR3 regions was performed using RNA transcripts as template. A first-round RT-PCR of the TCR CDR3 used the HTBI primer set. Via MiXCR, TCRdb re-called the multiplex PCR reads, giving one row per CDR3 protein. The sample carries hundreds of thousands of distinct CDR3 sequences, about 14% recorded once. Sequencing was done on a sample of blood. These receptors all come from a woman aged 50 to 60 with Graves' ophthalmopathy.

This clonotype showed up many times. V and J are TRBV30 and TRBJ1-5; 7 bases fit TRBD1. The junction had 0 bases not matched to a gene; V was cut back by 1 base and J by 9 bases. CDR3 size: 11 residues. The germline V gene encodes CDR1 GTSNPN and CDR2 SVGIG (reference sequence). The CDR3 DNA sequence: TGTGCCTGGAGTGCAGGGGGGCCCCAGCATTTT. This sequence encodes CAWSAGGPQHF.

This clonotype was observed a few times. The chain combines TRBV28 with TRBJ1-1; D call uncertain. The CDR3 covers 11 residues. V was cut by 5 bases and J by 8 bases, with 9 bases left in between. Germline CDR1 is MDHEN and CDR2 is SYDVKM. DNA for the CDR3: TGTGCCAGCAGTCCCCGGAAAGAAGCTTTCTTT. Encoded protein: CASSPRKEAFF.

This chain connects TRBV13 to TRBJ1-1, with unresolved D. The CDR3 runs to 15 residues. Trimming took off 7 bases at V and 1 base at J, with 16 bases between the two ends. Germline lookup yields CDR1 PRHDT and CDR2 FYEKMQ (reference sequence). CDR3 amino acids: CASNSVASWNTEAFF. In DNA, the CDR3 is TGTGCCAGCAACTCAGTGGCCAGCTGGAACACTGAAGCTTTCTTT.

This clonotype was detected many times. The chain links TRBV15 to TRBJ2-7, with 8 positions matching TRBD1. CDR1 is LNHNV and CDR2 is YYDKDF in the germline V gene (reference sequence). CDR3 length: 17 amino acids. Losses at the gene ends were 1 base for V and 4 bases for J; bases not matched to a gene: 12. CDR3 in amino acids: CATSRVPTGQEGYEQYF. The CDR3 nucleotides read TGTGCCACCAGCAGAGTTCCCACGGGACAGGAGGGATACGAGCAGTACTTC.

A remark on this clonotype: A much larger clonotype is one base distant, so this may be a read error. The chain is built from TRBV20-1 and TRBJ1-2; D gene uncertain. This CDR3 region has 15 residues. The germline gives CDR1 DFQATT, CDR2 SNEGSKA (reference sequence). For the CDR3, the DNA is TGCAGAGCTAGAGTCGGTGCCAGGAAAAACTATGGCTACACCTTC. Translating gives CRARVGARKNYGYTF.

This clonotype showed up many times. This chain joins TRBV2 and TRBJ2-5, with D hard to call. CDR3 length: 14 amino acids. The V end lost 2 bases, the J end lost 2 bases, and 9 bases lay between the germline ends. The germline V gene encodes CDR1 SNHLY and CDR2 FYNNEI. The CDR3 protein is CASSESTGQETQYF. In DNA form, the CDR3 reads TGTGCCAGCAGTGAATCGACCGGGCAAGAGACCCAGTACTTC.

CDR3 amino acids: CASRPGLAGVYEQYF. CDR3 coding DNA: TGTGCCAGCAGACCGGGACTAGCGGGAGTCTACGAGCAGTACTTC. The chain carries TRBV12-3 or TRBV12-4 and TRBJ2-7; 14 bases align to TRBD2. There are 15 residues in the CDR3. J gave up 3 bases and V 6 bases, and 4 bases lay outside the gene matches.

Details on this clonotype: It may be a read error: a sequence one base away is much more abundant. This chain uses TRBV11-2 with TRBJ2-7, with 7 positions matching TRBD2. The germline V gene encodes CDR1 SGHAT and CDR2 FQNNGV. The CDR3 is made up of 15 amino acids. Unmatched junction bases numbered 10, after V lost 5 bases and J lost 3 bases. The CDR3 loop reads CASSPEIGGGYEQYF. The CDR3 DNA follows: TGTGCCAGCAGCCCGGAAATTGGCGGGGGCTACGAGCAGTACTTC.

This clonotype was detected ten times or more. The chain couples TRBV20-1 to TRBJ2-1; 10 bases fit TRBD2. The germline CDR1 and CDR2 sequences are DFQATT and SNEGSKA (reference sequence). V trimming: 7 bases; J trimming: 7 bases; junction bases outside the gene matches: 7. The CDR3 covers 13 residues. CDR3 nucleotide sequence: TGCAGTGGTACTAGCGGGATTTTTAATGAGCAGTTCTTC. This encodes CSGTSGIFNEQFF.

This chain uses TRBV27 with TRBJ2-7; tentative D call: TRBD1 (6 bases). CDR1 and CDR2 from the germline V gene are MNHEY and SMNVEV (reference sequence). Deletions cut 4 bases from V and 0 bases from J, with 13 bases between. The CDR3 contains 15 residues. CDR3 coding DNA: TGTGCCAGCAGTTCTACAGGGAAAAGCTCCTACGAGCAGTACTTC. Translating it yields CASSSTGKSSYEQYF.

This rearrangement joins TRBV29-1 to TRBJ2-2, with D tentatively TRBD2 (6 bases). Trimming stripped 4 bases from V and 6 bases from J, with 12 bases between. The CDR3 runs to 13 residues. CDR1 is SQVTM, CDR2 ANQGSEA, per germline. The CDR3 spells CSVAGDRSGELFF. The DNA of the CDR3 is TGCAGCGTTGCGGGGGACCGCTCCGGGGAGCTGTTTTTT.

This rearrangement joins TRBV28 to TRBJ2-7; D remains ambiguous. This CDR3 is 13 amino acids long. Germline assignment: CDR1 MDHEN and CDR2 SYDVKM. The V and J ends lost 6 bases and 2 bases respectively, with 11 bases between them. The CDR3, as DNA: TGTGCCAGCAGCTTCCGGAAGACCTACGAGCAGTACTTC. Translated, it gives CASSFRKTYEQYF.

This clonotype was observed many times. The chain carries TRBV7-9 and TRBJ2-5; no clear D gene. The CDR3 loop spans 12 amino acids. V gave up 1 base and J gave up 11 bases, with 11 bases separating them. Germline values: CDR1 SEHNR, CDR2 FQNEAQ (reference sequence). The chain's CDR3 is CASSLGTRIQYF. CDR3 in DNA: TGTGCCAGCAGCTTAGGGACCCGGATTCAGTACTTC.

The chain links TRBV6-1 to TRBJ1-2; D ambiguous. V lost 7 bases and J 0 bases, leaving 6 bases between the germline ends. The CDR3 loop spans 12 amino acids. Per germline, CDR1 MNHNS and CDR2 SASEGT. The CDR3 here is CASIQTNYGYTF. Here the CDR3 DNA reads TGTGCCAGCATCCAGACTAACTATGGCTACACCTTC.

In this sample, this clonotype turned up a few times. The J gene is TRBJ2-3, the V gene TRBV11-2; D ambiguous. Germline CDR1 reads SGHAT; CDR2 reads FQNNGV. The CDR3 is made up of 15 amino acids. Trimming stripped 0 bases from V and 7 bases from J, with 14 bases between. The CDR3: CASSLDLPEGYTQYF. The CDR3 region has the DNA TGTGCCAGCAGCTTAGATCTCCCTGAAGGATATACGCAGTATTTT.

This clonotype has a handful of counts. This chain links TRBV4-1 with TRBJ2-1, with 7 bases that match TRBD1. Germline V lookup: CDR1 MGHRA, CDR2 YSYEKL. The V segment lost 4 bases and the J segment 4 bases; nucleotides outside the gene matches: 7. The CDR3 extends over 15 amino acids. In DNA form, the CDR3 reads TGCGCCAGCAGCCGACCGGGACAGAAGTACAATGAGCAGTTCTTC. It encodes CASSRPGQKYNEQFF.

This clonotype has at least ten counts. This chain links TRBV2 with TRBJ2-3, with 7 positions matching TRBD2. Germline V gene data show CDR1 as SNHLY and CDR2 as FYNNEI. The J segment lost 6 bases and the V segment lost 5 bases, leaving 8 bases of the junction unmatched. This CDR3 comprises 14 residues. The CDR3 reads CASSFLTSADTQYF. The CDR3 region has the DNA TGTGCCAGCAGTTTCCTCACTAGCGCCGATACGCAGTATTTT.